This T cell receptor beta chain was recorded in a study of PD-1 blockade in classical Hodgkin lymphoma. At the level of the study: The study gave patients nivolumab 3 mg/kg intravenously every 2 weeks.

CDR1 is SGHTS and CDR2 is YDEGEE in the germline V gene. V was pared by 1 base and J by 5 bases, with 10 bases between. The CDR3 runs to 14 residues. Study-level results: Whoever responded completely had baseline diversity much like that seen in newly diagnosed patients.

Libraries were prepared by immunoSEQ multiplex PCR; TCRdb keeps only in-frame clonotypes and omits some of them. This table has about 93,000 clones, over 75% appearing once. Stated time point: cycle 4 day 1 (C4D1), after 5 to 7 weeks of nivolumab. Patients all relapsed after autologous stem cell transplantation, and there was variation in brentuximab vedotin exposure. In its sample, this clone was seen once. No antigen is known for it. Specimen: peripheral blood mononuclear cells (PBMCs), collected before the fourth cycle of nivolumab. This TCR came from a human donor with classical Hodgkin lymphoma. V is TRBV5-8 and J is TRBJ1-5, with no clear D. The CDR3 nucleotides read TGTGCCAGCAGCTTGACGGGTTCGTATCAGCCCCAGCATTTT. This sequence encodes CASSLTGSYQPQHF.